This T cell receptor (beta chain) was observed in a study of T-cell reconstitution after alpha-beta-depleted transplantation in children (dated by TCRdb to 2016 to 2017). In terms of the full investigation: T-cell immune reconstitution after TCRalphabeta/CD19-depleted allogeneic hematopoietic cell transplantation in children was quantitatively tracked in the study by means of TCR repertoire profiling.

Libraries were prepared through PCR. Sequencing instrument: Illumina HiSeq 2500. To normalize quantification of the TCRbeta repertoire, the TCR libraries were built with molecular barcoding that relied on unique molecular identifiers. The public reads were reanalyzed by TCRdb: fastp trimming at Q25, MiXCR alignment, in-frame beta chains only. Rows are unified per CDR3 protein, each entry keeping the most common DNA and genes. The sample yields a few hundred thousand distinct CDR3 sequences; roughly 11% were counted once. About 5% of the sample belongs to the ten largest clones. This clonotype occurred many times. Its specific antigen is unknown. Base quality data are lacking; no much larger clone is found one base away. Cut back by 1 base and 5 bases, the V and J ends lie 12 bases apart. From a lookup of the germline V gene, CDR1 and CDR2 are SGHRS and YFSETQ. Taken from cysteine to phenylalanine, the CDR3 has 14 residues. Only CDR3 DNA remains: 42 bases, in frame from the first base.

The starting material was PBMCs from the stem cell graft donor, obtained from the stem cell graft. This chain joins TRBV5-1 to TRBJ1-1; a confident D gene designation cannot be given. The source is a human donor who donated a stem cell graft to a child with acute myeloid leukemia. The CDR3 has the sequence CASSLSWVGTEAFF. The nucleotides read TGCGCCAGCAGCTTGTCGTGGGTCGGGACTGAAGCTTTCTTT.